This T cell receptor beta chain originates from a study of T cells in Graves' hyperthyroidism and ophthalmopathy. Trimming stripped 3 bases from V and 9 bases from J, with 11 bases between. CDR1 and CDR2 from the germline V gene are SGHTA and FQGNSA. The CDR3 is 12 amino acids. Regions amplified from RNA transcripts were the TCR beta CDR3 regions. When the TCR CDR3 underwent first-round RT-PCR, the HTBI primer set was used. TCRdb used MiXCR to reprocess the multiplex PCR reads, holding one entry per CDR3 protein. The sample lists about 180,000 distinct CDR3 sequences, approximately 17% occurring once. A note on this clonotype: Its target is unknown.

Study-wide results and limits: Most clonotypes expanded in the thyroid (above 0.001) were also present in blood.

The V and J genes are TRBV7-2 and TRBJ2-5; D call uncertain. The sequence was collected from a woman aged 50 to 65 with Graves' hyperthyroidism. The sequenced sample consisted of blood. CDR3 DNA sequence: TGTGCCAGCAGCTTGGACCGCGAGGCCCAGTACTTC. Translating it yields CASSLDREAQYF.